Below are 5 T cell receptor beta chains sequenced from a single sample in a study of Ad26.COV2.S vaccination and SARS-CoV-2 variants. The data were produced by immunoSEQ multiplex PCR, yet TCRdb's version contains in-frame clones alone and is incomplete. The sample has 360,000 or so clones, around 86% seen once; the top ten hold about 3.4%. Specified treatment: about 20 received Ad26.COV2.S at low or high dose, single or two shots; several received placebo; per-sample allocation not given. All samples were drawn on day 63, counting from the first vaccine or placebo injection. The material sequenced was peripheral blood, taken in a trial of Ad26.COV2.S vaccine versus placebo. All receptors derive from a person aged 18 to 59 who received the Ad26.COV2.S COVID-19 vaccine or a placebo.

A note on this clone: This specimen includes other DNA sequences encoding the same CDR3. The chain uses TRBV27 and TRBJ1-1; D perhaps matches TRBD1 (5 bases). There are 13 residues in the CDR3. CDR1 is MNHEY, CDR2 SMNVEV, per germline (reference sequence). Trimming pared 2 bases from V and 1 base from J, leaving 5 bases between. The CDR3 bases are TGTGCCAGCAGTTTAGACAGGAACACTGAAGCTTTCTTT. Translating it yields CASSLDRNTEAFF.

In its sample, this clone was seen a few times. The rearrangement uses TRBV7-2 and TRBJ2-6, with D possibly matching TRBD1 (5 bases). The CDR3 spans 16 residues. Trimming left V 3 bases short and J 0 bases short, with 9 bases between. The V gene's germline CDR1 is SGHTA and CDR2 FQGNSA. The CDR3 spells CASSFGQISGANVLTF. DNA for the CDR3: TGTGCCAGCAGCTTTGGACAAATCTCTGGGGCCAACGTCCTGACTTTC.

In this sample, this clone turned up once. This chain links TRBV7-3 with TRBJ1-1; TRBD1 matches at 7 bases. CDR1 is SGHTA, CDR2 FQGTGA, per germline. V trimming: 5 bases; J trimming: 1 base; junction bases outside the gene matches: 7. This CDR3 spans 15 amino acids. CDR3: CASSQLGTANTEAFF. The CDR3 DNA follows: TGTGCCAGCAGCCAACTCGGGACAGCGAACACTGAAGCTTTCTTT.

The CDR3 bases are TGTGCCAGCAGCTTATGGGGGCTTATGAGCAATCAGCCCCAGCATTTT. Translation: CASSLWGLMSNQPQHF. The V and J genes are TRBV7-8 and TRBJ1-5; D might be TRBD1 (6 bases). V was trimmed by 2 bases and J by 1 base, leaving 12 bases between them. CDR3 length equals 16 residues. From germline, CDR1 is SGHVS and CDR2 FQNEAQ.

The rearrangement joins TRBV5-4 to TRBJ2-1, with 7 bases aligning to TRBD2. With V trimmed by 4 bases and J by 7 bases, 2 bases remained unmatched. The CDR3 is 12 residues long. Germline loops: CDR1 SGHNT, CDR2 YYREEE (reference sequence). CDR3 bases: TGTGCCAGCAGCCTCGGGGGGAATGAGCAGTTCTTC. Protein: CASSLGGNEQFF.